Listed below are T cell receptor beta chains from one sample, sequenced in a study of T cell changes during pregnancy in multiple sclerosis. Produced via immunoSEQ multiplex PCR; TCRdb's table is partial and in-frame only. Here the sample spans 25,000 to 30,000 clones, around 94% being singletons. Sample: CD4+ T cells from peripheral blood mononuclear cells, taken in the first trimester of pregnancy. The source is a female donor with multiple sclerosis, enrolled in a pregnancy study. Both conserved end residues are part of each CDR3. Fields, in order: clone size, J gene, V gene, D gene, CDR3 DNA, CDR3 protein. D genes are given only for firm matches. Rows may omit the clone size; those that give it use once, few, many or a size class.

clone_size: once; j_call: TRBJ1-2; v_call: TRBV6-6; d_call: NA; cdr3_nt: TGTGCCAGCAGTTACGTTGGGGGGAACTATGGCTACACCTTC; cdr3_aa: CASSYVGGNYGYTF
clone_size: NA; j_call: TRBJ1-1; v_call: TRBV23-1; d_call: TRBD1; cdr3_nt: TGCGCCAGCAGTCCCCGGGACAGGGTGTACACTGAAGCTTTCTTT; cdr3_aa: CASSPRDRVYTEAFF
clone_size: NA; j_call: TRBJ1-1; v_call: TRBV6-1; d_call: TRBD1; cdr3_nt: TGTGCCAGCACCCGACAGGGGGACTGTGCTTTCTTT; cdr3_aa: CASTRQGDCAFF
clone_size: once; j_call: TRBJ2-7; v_call: TRBV2; d_call: NA; cdr3_nt: TGTGCCAGCCGACAGACTCTAGGCGAGCAGTACTTC; cdr3_aa: CASRQTLGEQYF
clone_size: NA; j_call: TRBJ2-7; v_call: TRBV7-2; d_call: TRBD2; cdr3_nt: TGTGCCAGCAGCTTAGTTGATCGGGGACTAGCGGGACCCTACGAGCAGTACTTC; cdr3_aa: CASSLVDRGLAGPYEQYF
clone_size: NA; j_call: TRBJ1-2; v_call: TRBV4-1; d_call: NA; cdr3_nt: TGCGCCAGCAGCCCAATCTTAGGAGGCAGAGGGTACTATGGCTACACCTTC; cdr3_aa: CASSPILGGRGYYGYTF
clone_size: NA; j_call: TRBJ2-2; v_call: TRBV9; d_call: NA; cdr3_nt: TGTGCCAGCAGCCCTAGACCGGGTTCCGCAAACACCGGGGAGCTGTTTTTT; cdr3_aa: CASSPRPGSANTGELFF
clone_size: NA; j_call: TRBJ1-4; v_call: TRBV7-9; d_call: TRBD1; cdr3_nt: TGTGCCAGCAGCTTAGGCCGGACAGGGGAAGGCGAAAAACTGTTTTTT; cdr3_aa: CASSLGRTGEGEKLFF
clone_size: NA; j_call: TRBJ2-7; v_call: TRBV12-5; d_call: NA; cdr3_nt: TGTGCTAGTGGCCCTAATTTTTACGAGCAGTACTTC; cdr3_aa: CASGPNFYEQYF
clone_size: NA; j_call: TRBJ2-5; v_call: TRBV14; d_call: TRBD2; cdr3_nt: TGTGCCAGCAGCCCCGAGCGGGGGACCAGACGAGAGACCCAGTACTTC; cdr3_aa: CASSPERGTRRETQYF
clone_size: NA; j_call: TRBJ1-4; v_call: TRBV6-6; d_call: TRBD1; cdr3_nt: TGTGCCAGCAGCCGGACAGGGGGGGTTGAAAAACTGTTTTTT; cdr3_aa: CASSRTGGVEKLFF
clone_size: NA; j_call: TRBJ2-7; v_call: TRBV7-2; d_call: NA; cdr3_nt: TGTGCCAGCAGCTTTACCAGGAACTACGAGCAGTACTTC; cdr3_aa: CASSFTRNYEQYF
clone_size: few; j_call: TRBJ1-4; v_call: TRBV27; d_call: TRBD1; cdr3_nt: TGTGCCAGCAGAGCGGGACAGGGTGAAAAACTGTTTTTT; cdr3_aa: CASRAGQGEKLFF
clone_size: NA; j_call: TRBJ2-7; v_call: TRBV30; d_call: NA; cdr3_nt: TGTGCCTGGACGCGGGGAGAGTATATCTCCTACGAGCAGTACTTC; cdr3_aa: CAWTRGEYISYEQYF
clone_size: NA; j_call: TRBJ2-3; v_call: TRBV10-3; d_call: TRBD2; cdr3_nt: TGTGCCATCAGTATGACTAGCGGGGGCCCTAGCACAGATACGCAGTATTTT; cdr3_aa: CAISMTSGGPSTDTQYF
clone_size: NA; j_call: TRBJ2-7; v_call: TRBV2; d_call: NA; cdr3_nt: TGTGCCAATACATTCGACAGGGCAGGGGGGGAGCAGTACTTC; cdr3_aa: CANTFDRAGGEQYF
clone_size: NA; j_call: TRBJ1-4; v_call: TRBV6-6; d_call: TRBD1; cdr3_nt: TGTGCCAGCACCCAAACTCGACAGGGAACTAATGAAAAACTGTTTTTT; cdr3_aa: CASTQTRQGTNEKLFF
clone_size: NA; j_call: TRBJ1-3; v_call: TRBV10-2; d_call: NA; cdr3_nt: TGCGCCAGCAGTGGACACTCTGGAAACACCATATATTTT; cdr3_aa: CASSGHSGNTIYF
clone_size: NA; j_call: TRBJ2-3; v_call: TRBV1; d_call: NA; cdr3_nt: TGCACCAGCAGCCAAGGAAATAGCGGGGGTTCTAGCACAGATACGCAGTATTTT; cdr3_aa: CTSSQGNSGGSSTDTQYF
clone_size: NA; j_call: TRBJ1-2; v_call: TRBV6-5; d_call: NA; cdr3_nt: TGTGCCAGCAGTCACCGAAACAGGGCGGGCTACACCTTC; cdr3_aa: CASSHRNRAGYTF
clone_size: NA; j_call: TRBJ1-3; v_call: TRBV6-1; d_call: TRBD1; cdr3_nt: TGTGCCACCCAGGGGGACTCTGGAAACACCATATATTTT; cdr3_aa: CATQGDSGNTIYF
clone_size: NA; j_call: TRBJ1-2; v_call: TRBV15; d_call: TRBD1; cdr3_nt: TGTGCCACCAGCAGAGCCCGCAGGGGGCAAGGTGGCTACACCTTC; cdr3_aa: CATSRARRGQGGYTF
clone_size: NA; j_call: TRBJ1-2; v_call: TRBV7-2; d_call: TRBD1; cdr3_nt: TGTGCCAGCAGCCCGCGGGACAGAGGCTATGGCTACACCTTC; cdr3_aa: CASSPRDRGYGYTF
clone_size: NA; j_call: TRBJ2-7; v_call: TRBV7-2; d_call: TRBD1; cdr3_nt: TGTGCCAGCAGCAGGACAGGTAGCTCCTACGAGCAGTACTTC; cdr3_aa: CASSRTGSSYEQYF
clone_size: NA; j_call: TRBJ2-7; v_call: TRBV5-1; d_call: TRBD1; cdr3_nt: TGCGCCAGCAGCTTTTCGAGGACAGGGAATCTCTACGAGCAGTACTTC; cdr3_aa: CASSFSRTGNLYEQYF
clone_size: NA; j_call: TRBJ2-3; v_call: TRBV13; d_call: TRBD2; cdr3_nt: TGTGCCAGCAGCCCCGAAGGACTAGTGGCAGATACGCAGTATTTT; cdr3_aa: CASSPEGLVADTQYF
clone_size: NA; j_call: TRBJ1-2; v_call: TRBV28; d_call: NA; cdr3_nt: TGTGCCAGCAGTTTCGGGGGTAACTATGGCTACACCTTC; cdr3_aa: CASSFGGNYGYTF
clone_size: NA; j_call: TRBJ1-4; v_call: TRBV30; d_call: TRBD1; cdr3_nt: TGTGCCTGGAGTGTACAGGGGGGAGAAAAACTGTTTTTT; cdr3_aa: CAWSVQGGEKLFF
clone_size: NA; j_call: TRBJ1-4; v_call: TRBV5-1; d_call: TRBD1; cdr3_nt: TGCGCCAGCAGCTTACAGGGGTTTGGTGAAAAACTGTTTTTT; cdr3_aa: CASSLQGFGEKLFF